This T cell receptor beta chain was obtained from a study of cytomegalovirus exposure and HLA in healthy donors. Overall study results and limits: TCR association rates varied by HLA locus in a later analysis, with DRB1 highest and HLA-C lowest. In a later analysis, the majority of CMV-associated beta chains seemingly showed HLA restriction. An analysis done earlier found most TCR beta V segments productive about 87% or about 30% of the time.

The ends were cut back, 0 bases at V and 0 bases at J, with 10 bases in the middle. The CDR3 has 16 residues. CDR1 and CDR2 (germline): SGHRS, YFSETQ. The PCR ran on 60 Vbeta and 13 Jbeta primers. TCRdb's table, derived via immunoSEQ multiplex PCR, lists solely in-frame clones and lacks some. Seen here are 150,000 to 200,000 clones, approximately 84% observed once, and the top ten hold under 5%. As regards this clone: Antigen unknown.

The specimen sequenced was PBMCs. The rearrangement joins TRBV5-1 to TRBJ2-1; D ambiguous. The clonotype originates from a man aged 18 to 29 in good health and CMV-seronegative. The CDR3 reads CASSLAQLYSYNEQFF. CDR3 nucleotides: TGCGCCAGCAGCTTGGCCCAACTCTACTCCTACAATGAGCAGTTCTTC.